This is a list of T cell receptor beta chains from one sample in a study of cytomegalovirus exposure and HLA in healthy donors. Clones were sequenced by immunoSEQ multiplex PCR, and TCRdb holds only the in-frame ones, with some missing. The data show more than 95,000 clones, with approximately 69% seen just once and around a tenth held by the top ten. Sequencing input: PBMCs. These receptors came from a woman aged 50 to 65 in good health and CMV-seropositive. Each CDR3 is given with its conserved first and last residue. The D gene is left open where the match is weak. Clone size is stated in some rows and not others, as once, few, many or a class when expanded.

D gene	clone size	J gene	V gene	CDR3 DNA	CDR3 protein
NA	NA	TRBJ1-5	TRBV27	TGTGCCAGCAGTTTAATCGGGGGCAATCAGCCCCAGCATTTT	CASSLIGGNQPQHF
NA	NA	TRBJ2-7	TRBV4-3	TGCGCCAGCAGCCAAGACAGGGCATACGAGCAGTACTTC	CASSQDRAYEQYF
NA	NA	TRBJ2-1	TRBV29-1	TGCAGCGTCGTTCTAGCGATGAGTGAGCAGTTCTTC	CSVVLAMSEQFF
NA	NA	TRBJ1-5	TRBV1	TGCACCAGCAGCCACTGGGACATATCTGGCAATCAGCCCCAGCATTTT	CTSSHWDISGNQPQHF
NA	NA	TRBJ1-2	TRBV5-5	TGTGCCAGCAGCTCCCCTCACGCAGACTATGGCTACACCTTC	CASSSPHADYGYTF
NA	NA	TRBJ1-2	TRBV6-5	NA	CASSSSRSSYTF
TRBD1	NA	TRBJ2-7	TRBV12-5	TGTGCTAGTGCTCGGGACAGTTTCTACGAGCAGTACTTC	CASARDSFYEQYF
TRBD1	NA	TRBJ1-1	TRBV9	TGTGCCAGCAGGGGACAGGGGGACACTGAAGCTTTCTTT	CASRGQGDTEAFF
NA	few	TRBJ1-2	TRBV18	TGTGCCAGCTCACCACCGGGGCAGAACTATGGCTACACCTTC	CASSPPGQNYGYTF
NA	few	TRBJ1-2	TRBV5-6	TGTGCCAGCGCACGGGATGCAGCAGATCCCTATGGCTACACCTTC	CASARDAADPYGYTF
TRBD2	NA	TRBJ2-7	TRBV6-1	TGTGCCAGCAGTGAATGGACTAGCGGGAGCCTGAGCTCCTACGAGCAGTACTTC	CASSEWTSGSLSSYEQYF
TRBD1	NA	TRBJ1-1	TRBV10-3	TGTGCCATCAGAAGGACAGGGGAGAACACTGAAGCTTTCTTT	CAIRRTGENTEAFF
TRBD1	NA	TRBJ2-1	TRBV4-1	TGCGCCAGCAGCCAGGTATCCGGGACAGGTAACAATGAGCAGTTCTTC	CASSQVSGTGNNEQFF
TRBD1	NA	TRBJ1-2	TRBV6-1	TGTGCCAGCATTTCAGGGGGTAACTATGGCTACACCTTC	CASISGGNYGYTF
NA	few	TRBJ2-3	TRBV5-6	TGTGCCAGCAGCTTGCGGGGGTTCGGCGTGTCGGGTAGCACAGATACGCAGTATTTT	CASSLRGFGVSGSTDTQYF
NA	NA	TRBJ1-5	TRBV19	TGTGCCAGTAGTATAGTTACAGGGACTCAGCCCCAGCATTTT	CASSIVTGTQPQHF
TRBD1	NA	TRBJ2-1	TRBV7-9	TGTGCCAGCAGCTTACCCCCGGGACAGGGCCCCAGTGAGCAGTTCTTC	CASSLPPGQGPSEQFF
NA	NA	TRBJ1-5	TRBV28	TGTGCCAGCAGTGCTACCTCAGGGTTTTCCCAGCATTTT	CASSATSGFSQHF
TRBD1	NA	TRBJ2-5	TRBV27	TGTGCCAGCAGTTTTTGGGGGACAGGGCAAGAGACCCAGTACTTC	CASSFWGTGQETQYF
NA	NA	TRBJ1-2	TRBV5-4	TGTGCCAGCAGCTTAGGTTGGGCCGCTGGGGGCTACACCTTC	CASSLGWAAGGYTF
TRBD1	NA	TRBJ1-3	TRBV10-3	TGTGCCATCAGTCAGGGGGCGCCCCCTGGAAACACCATATATTTT	CAISQGAPPGNTIYF
TRBD1	NA	TRBJ1-2	TRBV5-1	TGCGCCAGCAGCTTGGGGGCAGGGGGCCTATTGAACTATGGCTACACCTTC	CASSLGAGGLLNYGYTF
TRBD2	few	TRBJ2-2	TRBV10-2	TGCGCCAGCAACCTAGCGGGGGGCTACACCGGGGAGCTGTTTTTT	CASNLAGGYTGELFF
TRBD1	NA	TRBJ2-5	TRBV6-5	TGTGCCACGACCACCCGGGCAGGGGGAGAGACCCAGTACTTC	CATTTRAGGETQYF
NA	NA	TRBJ1-1	TRBV10-2	TGCGCCACCAGGTCGGGATTGAACACTGAAGCTTTCTTT	CATRSGLNTEAFF
NA	NA	TRBJ2-1	TRBV5-6	TGTGCCAGCAGCTTGAGCCAGTCAAGAACCTTGTGGAGCTACAATGAGCAGTTCTTC	CASSLSQSRTLWSYNEQFF
NA	NA	TRBJ1-2	TRBV29-1	TGCAGCGTTGGTCTTGGCGGGTTGAACACCTTC	CSVGLGGLNTF
TRBD2	NA	TRBJ2-5	TRBV6-1	TGTGCCAGCAGTGAAGCGGGACTAGCCTGGGAGGCCCAGTACTTC	CASSEAGLAWEAQYF
TRBD2	NA	TRBJ2-7	TRBV28	TGTGCCAGTCGGGGGTGGCGGGAGAGAGAGTACGAGCAGTACTTC	CASRGWREREYEQYF
TRBD1	NA	TRBJ2-5	TRBV5-4	TGTGCCAGCAGCTTAGGGACAGGGATGCAAGAGACCCAGTACTTC	CASSLGTGMQETQYF
NA	NA	TRBJ2-2	TRBV6-1	NA	CASYFGPASGELFF
NA	NA	TRBJ2-3	TRBV1	TGCACCAGTCCCGGGACTAGCGGGGGCCGGTCCAGGACAGATACGCAGTATTTT	CTSPGTSGGRSRTDTQYF
TRBD1	NA	TRBJ2-7	TRBV7-9	TGTGCCAGCAGCCCTGACAGGGTCTCCTACGAGCAGTACTTC	CASSPDRVSYEQYF
NA	NA	TRBJ1-5	TRBV6-1	TGTGCCAGCAGCCCGGGGAGGAGCAATCAGCCCCAGCATTTT	CASSPGRSNQPQHF
NA	few	TRBJ2-2	TRBV27	TGTGCCAGCAGTAATTACGGGACAACGAACACCGGGGAGCTGTTTTTT	CASSNYGTTNTGELFF
TRBD2	few	TRBJ2-1	TRBV5-1	TGCGCCAGCAGCTTGGATAGCGGGGGGATTTACAATGAGCAGTTCTTC	CASSLDSGGIYNEQFF
NA	few	TRBJ1-1	TRBV7-2	TGTGCCAGCAGCCTCCTGGGGCCGGTCACTGAAGCTTTCTTT	CASSLLGPVTEAFF
TRBD2	NA	TRBJ2-1	TRBV6-1	TGTGCCAGCAGTGCGCCCCCGAGACTAGCGGGGGGGCCTGATGAGCAGTTCTTC	CASSAPPRLAGGPDEQFF
TRBD2	NA	TRBJ2-2	TRBV11-3	TGTGCCAGCAGCTTCACTAGCGTGACCGGGGAGCTGTTTTTT	CASSFTSVTGELFF
NA	NA	TRBJ1-2	TRBV11-2	TGTGCCAGCAGCCCATACCCCGGGCCACAGGAGCACTATGGCTACACCTTC	CASSPYPGPQEHYGYTF
TRBD2	NA	TRBJ2-1	TRBV19	TGTGCCAGTAGTATATACGCTAGCGGCTCCTACAATGAGCAGTTCTTC	CASSIYASGSYNEQFF
NA	few	TRBJ2-6	TRBV6-6	TGTGCCAGCAATAACCCGGACAGCTCTGGGGCCAACGTCCTGACTTTC	CASNNPDSSGANVLTF